The 3 T cell receptor beta chains reported below all come from one sample, sequenced in a study of T cells in Graves' hyperthyroidism and ophthalmopathy. The TCR beta CDR3 regions underwent amplification using RNA transcripts as the source. First-round RT-PCR targeting the TCR CDR3 was performed with the HTBI primer set. TCRdb ran MiXCR on the multiplex PCR reads and lists one entry per CDR3 protein. The repertoire holds fewer than 650,000 distinct CDR3 sequences, with more than 11% as singletons. The sample was blood. These receptor sequences come from a woman between 25 and 40 years old with Graves' hyperthyroidism that later progressed to Graves' ophthalmopathy.

The chain combines TRBV6-5 with TRBJ2-1, with D uncertain. Looked up from germline, CDR1 is MNHEY and CDR2 is SVGAGI. Trimming shortened V by 0 bases and J by 6 bases, and 15 bases separated the two germline ends. This CDR3 contains 16 residues. CDR3 amino acids: CASSYSSRPSCNEQFF. The CDR3, as DNA: TGTGCCAGCAGTTACTCTAGCAGACCGTCGTGCAATGAGCAGTTCTTC.

The chain recombines TRBV3-1 with TRBJ1-1; weak D call: TRBD1 (6 bases). Per the germline V gene, CDR1 is LGHDT and CDR2 is YNNKEL (reference sequence). Trimming shortened V by 1 base and J by 4 bases, and 16 bases separated the two germline ends. The CDR3 is 16 residues long. This chain's CDR3 is CASSQAPGGLGTEAFF. The CDR3 DNA is TGTGCCAGCAGCCAAGCCCCGGGGGGGCTAGGCACTGAAGCTTTCTTT.

This clonotype was seen repeatedly, ten times or more. The chain uses TRBV5-1 and TRBJ2-5; D ambiguous. Germline assignment: CDR1 SGHRS and CDR2 YFSETQ. V was shortened by 2 bases and J by 7 bases, with 12 bases between the two germline ends. This CDR3 contains 13 residues. DNA for the CDR3: TGCGCCAGCAGCTTTGACGGTTCTGGGACCCAGTACTTC. This gives the protein CASSFDGSGTQYF.